This record concerns one T cell receptor (beta chain) sequence. The CDR3 consists of 14 residues. The junction had 5 bases not matched to a gene; V was cut back by 1 base and J by 7 bases. In germline, CDR1 is SNHLY, CDR2 FYNNEI. The record originates from a study of control samples from healthy donors and cancer patients. Assay used: immunoSEQ multiplex PCR; TCRdb lists only in-frame clones, some missing. The sample includes around 94,000 clones, 90% of them seen just once. Sequencing input: blood. The V and J genes are TRBV2 and TRBJ1-1; TRBD1 aligns across 8 bases. The receptor was derived from a woman under 30 in good health. DNA for the CDR3: TGTGCCAGCAGTGAAGGACAGGGGATTATTGAAGCTTTCTTT. Amino acids: CASSEGQGIIEAFF. Looking up the rest from reference TRBV2 and TRBJ1-1 gives the full variable domain: EPEVTQTPSHQVTQMGQEVILRCVPISNHLYFYWYRQILGQKVEFLVSFYNNEISEKSEIFDDQFSVERPDGSNFTLKIRSTKLEDSAMYFCASSEGQGIIEAFFGQGTRLTVV.